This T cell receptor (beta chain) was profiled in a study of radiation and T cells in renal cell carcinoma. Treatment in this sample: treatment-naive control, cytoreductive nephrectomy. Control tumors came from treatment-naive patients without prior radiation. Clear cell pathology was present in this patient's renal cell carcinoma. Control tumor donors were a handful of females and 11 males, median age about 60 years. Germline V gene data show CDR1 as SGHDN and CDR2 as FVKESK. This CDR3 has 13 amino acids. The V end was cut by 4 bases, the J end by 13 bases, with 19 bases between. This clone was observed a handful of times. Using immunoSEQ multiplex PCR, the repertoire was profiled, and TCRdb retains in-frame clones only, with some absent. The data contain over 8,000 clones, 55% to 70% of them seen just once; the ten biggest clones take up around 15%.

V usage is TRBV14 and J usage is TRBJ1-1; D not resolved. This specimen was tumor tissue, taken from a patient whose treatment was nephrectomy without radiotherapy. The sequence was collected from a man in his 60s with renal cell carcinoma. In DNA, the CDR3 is TGTGCCAGCAGCCCCCTCGGAAGGGCCGAGTATTTCTTT. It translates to CASSPLGRAEYFF.